This is a list of T cell receptor beta chains from one sample in a study of CD8+ T cells in alopecia areata. Assay used: immunoSEQ multiplex PCR; TCRdb lists only in-frame clones, some missing. The data contain 250,000 or so clones, 67% of them singletons. The sequenced sample was CD4+ T cells sorted from blood, obtained at week 0. The receptors here all came from a human donor with alopecia areata. Each CDR3 is given with its conserved first and last residue. The order of the fields is V gene, D gene, clone size, J gene, CDR3 DNA, CDR3 protein. D genes are given only for firm matches. Where a row states a size, it is once, few, many or the class of an expanded clone; other rows omit it.

V: TRBV28; D: TRBD2; size: NA; J: TRBJ2-5; DNA: TGTGCCAGCAGTTTCCTCCGGGGGGGCCGGGAGACCCAGTACTTC; CDR3: CASSFLRGGRETQYF
V: TRBV4-1; D: NA; size: NA; J: TRBJ1-2; DNA: TGCGCCAGCAGCCAAGACGGGGATGGCTACACCTTC; CDR3: CASSQDGDGYTF
V: TRBV9; D: NA; size: NA; J: TRBJ1-5; DNA: TGTGCCAGCAGCGTCAGCGGGGCCTATCAGCCCCAGCATTTT; CDR3: CASSVSGAYQPQHF
V: TRBV29-1; D: NA; size: once; J: TRBJ2-3; DNA: TGCAGCTTTAGCTCTAGCACAGATACGCAGTATTTT; CDR3: CSFSSSTDTQYF
V: TRBV5-1; D: NA; size: NA; J: TRBJ2-7; DNA: TGCGCCAGCAGCTTAACCACAGGGAACTACGAGCAGTACTTC; CDR3: CASSLTTGNYEQYF
V: TRBV5-6; D: NA; size: NA; J: TRBJ1-5; DNA: TGTGCCAGCAGCTTACGGGAGGATCAGCCCCAGCATTTT; CDR3: CASSLREDQPQHF
V: TRBV6-5; D: NA; size: NA; J: TRBJ1-5; DNA: TGTGCCAGCAGACGAGACAGCAATCAGCCCCAGCATTTT; CDR3: CASRRDSNQPQHF
V: TRBV9; D: NA; size: NA; J: TRBJ2-7; DNA: TGTGCCAGCAGCCCACGGGGGCCCTACGAGCAGTACTTC; CDR3: CASSPRGPYEQYF
V: TRBV5-5; D: NA; size: NA; J: TRBJ2-5; DNA: TGTGCCAGCAGCTTGGGGTCGGTTCAAGAGACCCAGTACTTC; CDR3: CASSLGSVQETQYF
V: TRBV5-1; D: NA; size: NA; J: TRBJ2-3; DNA: TGCGCCAGCAGCCCTGAGACTAGAACTAGCACAGATACGCAGTATTTT; CDR3: CASSPETRTSTDTQYF
V: TRBV5-1; D: TRBD1; size: NA; J: TRBJ2-1; DNA: TGCGCCAGCAGCAGCGACAGGGTGGGGAATGAGCAGTTCTTC; CDR3: CASSSDRVGNEQFF
V: TRBV7-6; D: NA; size: NA; J: TRBJ2-7; DNA: TGTGCCAGCAGCTTAGCAGGCGGGTACGAGCAGTACTTC; CDR3: CASSLAGGYEQYF
V: TRBV30; D: NA; size: few; J: TRBJ1-4; DNA: TGTGCCTGGAGCGGCAGTTATGAAAAACTGTTTTTT; CDR3: CAWSGSYEKLFF
V: TRBV30; D: NA; size: few; J: TRBJ1-2; DNA: TGTGCCTGGAGTGTGGGCTATGGCTACACCTTC; CDR3: CAWSVGYGYTF